This TCR beta chain was identified in a study of cytomegalovirus exposure and HLA in healthy donors. Primers included in the PCR were 60 Vbeta and 13 Jbeta primers. TCRdb's copy holds only in-frame clones and misses some; the assay was immunoSEQ multiplex PCR. Of about 170,000 clones in the sample, 80% were seen once. Specimen: PBMCs. This TCR was recovered from a woman aged 45-65 years in good health and CMV-seropositive.

The CDR3 coding sequence is TGTGCCACTTACGGGACTAGCGGTTACAATGAGCAGTTCTTC. It is translated as CATYGTSGYNEQFF. V and J are TRBV19 and TRBJ2-1; 11 nucleotides align to TRBD2. Germline values: CDR1 LNHDA, CDR2 SQIVND (reference sequence). J gave up 4 bases and V 10 bases, and 6 bases lay outside the gene matches. The CDR3 covers 14 residues.